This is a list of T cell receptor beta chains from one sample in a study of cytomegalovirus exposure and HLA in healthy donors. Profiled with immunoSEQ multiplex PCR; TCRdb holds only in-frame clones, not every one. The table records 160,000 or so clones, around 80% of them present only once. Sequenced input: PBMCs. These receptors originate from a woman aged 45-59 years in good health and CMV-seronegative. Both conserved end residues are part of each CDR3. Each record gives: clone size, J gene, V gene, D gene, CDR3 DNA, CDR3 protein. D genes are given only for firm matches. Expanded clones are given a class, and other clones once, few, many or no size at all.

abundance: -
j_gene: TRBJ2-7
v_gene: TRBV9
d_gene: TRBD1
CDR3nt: TGTGCCAGCAGCAACCGGGACAGGGGACACCCCTACGAGCAGTACTTC
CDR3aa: CASSNRDRGHPYEQYF

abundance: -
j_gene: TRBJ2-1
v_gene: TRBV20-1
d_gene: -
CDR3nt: TGCAGTGCTAGCGGCTACAATGAGCAGTTCTTC
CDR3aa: CSASGYNEQFF

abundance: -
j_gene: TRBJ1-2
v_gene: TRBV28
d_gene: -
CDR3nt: TGTGCCAGCAGTTTGTCCCAACCGGGGAGAGATGGCTACACCTTC
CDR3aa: CASSLSQPGRDGYTF

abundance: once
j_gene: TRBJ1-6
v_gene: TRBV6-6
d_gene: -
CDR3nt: TGTGCCAGCACCCTTACCACGGGGTACAATTCACCCCTCCACTTT
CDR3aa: CASTLTTGYNSPLHF

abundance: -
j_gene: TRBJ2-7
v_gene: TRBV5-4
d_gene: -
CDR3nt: TGTGCCAGCAGCTTGGACAGGGCTATCGAGCAGTACTTC
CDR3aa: CASSLDRAIEQYF

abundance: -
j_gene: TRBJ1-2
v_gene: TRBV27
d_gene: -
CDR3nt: TGTGCCAGCAGTTTAGGTGTTGGGGGGGTAGAGGGCTACACCTTC
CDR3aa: CASSLGVGGVEGYTF

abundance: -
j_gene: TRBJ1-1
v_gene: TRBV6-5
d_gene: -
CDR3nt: TGTGCCAGCAGTTACGGGCAGAAGGTCAGGGCTTTCTTT
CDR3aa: CASSYGQKVRAFF

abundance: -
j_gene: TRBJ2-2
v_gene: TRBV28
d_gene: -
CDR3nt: TGTGCCAGCAGTTTGGGGAGGAACACCGGGGAGCTGTTTTTT
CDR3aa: CASSLGRNTGELFF

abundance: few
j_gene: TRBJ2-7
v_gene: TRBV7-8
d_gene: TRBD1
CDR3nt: TGTGCCAGCAGCTTAGTGGGGACAGGGTCCGAGCAGTACTTC
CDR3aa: CASSLVGTGSEQYF

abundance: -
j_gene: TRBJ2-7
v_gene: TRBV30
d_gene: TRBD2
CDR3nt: TGTGCCTGGAACGAGGGAGGGAGCTTATACGAGCAGTACTTC
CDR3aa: CAWNEGGSLYEQYF

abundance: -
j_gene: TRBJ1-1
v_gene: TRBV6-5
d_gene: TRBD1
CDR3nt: TGTGCCAGCAGTCTCCAGGGGGCCAGTGAAGCTTTCTTT
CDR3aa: CASSLQGASEAFF

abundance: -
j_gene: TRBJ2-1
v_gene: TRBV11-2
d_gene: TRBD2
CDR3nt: TGTGCCAGCAGCTTAACGGGAGGGAAGTTCTTC
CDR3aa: CASSLTGGKFF

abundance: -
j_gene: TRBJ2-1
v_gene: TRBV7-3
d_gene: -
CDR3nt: TGTGCCAGCAGCTTAGTGCTAGCTCCTCACAATGAGCAGTTCTTC
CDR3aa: CASSLVLAPHNEQFF

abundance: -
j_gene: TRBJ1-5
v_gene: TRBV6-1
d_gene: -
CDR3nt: TGTGCCAGCGGACCGGGACACCTAGGTCGGAAGCCCCAGCATTTT
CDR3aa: CASGPGHLGRKPQHF

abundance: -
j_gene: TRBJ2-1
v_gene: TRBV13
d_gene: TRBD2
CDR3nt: TGTGCCAGCAGCTTACAGCTCGGGACTACCTATTACAATGAGCAGTTCTTC
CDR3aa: CASSLQLGTTYYNEQFF

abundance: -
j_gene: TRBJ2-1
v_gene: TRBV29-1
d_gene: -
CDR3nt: TGCAGCGTTGAAGGTCAGGGTAGGAATGAGCAGTTCTTC
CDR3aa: CSVEGQGRNEQFF

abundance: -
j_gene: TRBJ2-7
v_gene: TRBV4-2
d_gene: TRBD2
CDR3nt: TGTGCCAGCAGCCAAGATCGTGGTAGCGGGACCTACGAGCAGTACTTC
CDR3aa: CASSQDRGSGTYEQYF